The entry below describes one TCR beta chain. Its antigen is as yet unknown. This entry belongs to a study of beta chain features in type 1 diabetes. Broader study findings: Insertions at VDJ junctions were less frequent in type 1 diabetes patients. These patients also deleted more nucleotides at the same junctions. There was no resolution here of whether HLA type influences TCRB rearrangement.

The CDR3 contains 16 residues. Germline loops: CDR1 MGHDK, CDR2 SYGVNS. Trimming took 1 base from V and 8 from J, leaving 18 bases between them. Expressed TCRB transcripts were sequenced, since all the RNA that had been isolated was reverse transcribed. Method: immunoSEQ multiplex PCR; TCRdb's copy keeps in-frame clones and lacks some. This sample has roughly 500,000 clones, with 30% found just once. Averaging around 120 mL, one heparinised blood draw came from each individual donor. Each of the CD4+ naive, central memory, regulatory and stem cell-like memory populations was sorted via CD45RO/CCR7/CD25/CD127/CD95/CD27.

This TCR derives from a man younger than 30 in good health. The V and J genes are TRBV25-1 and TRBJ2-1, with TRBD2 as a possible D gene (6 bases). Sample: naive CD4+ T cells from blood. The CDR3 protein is CASSESRILTGDEQFF. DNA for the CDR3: TGTGCCAGCAGTGAATCTAGAATTCTTACGGGGGATGAGCAGTTCTTC.